The clone carrying this TCR beta chain occurred many times. The antigen remains undetermined. This may arise from a read error, as a much more abundant clone is one base away. All patients were treatment-naive before thyroid surgery. This record belongs to a study of metastatic and nonmetastatic thyroid tumors. Across the study: Across peripheral blood and tumor or nodule tissue samples taken from malignant and benign thyroid patients, the repertoires were compared with one another. Whole-study results and caveats: When malignant thyroid tumors were compared with benign nodules, TCR beta diversity was reportedly significantly higher in the malignant tumors. This held in both blood and tumor samples.

Authors' analysis steps: Clinicopathological groups supplied CDR3 differences that were used to build a distant-metastasis classifier for papillary thyroid cancer. With MiXCR, TCRdb reprocessed the PCR reads. TCRdb's processing, not the authors', yielded these V and J calls. The sample contains around 40,000 clones, about a sixth of which appear only once. The clonotype comes from a male donor with papillary thyroid cancer or a benign thyroid nodule (not recorded which). Some clones in this sample may be carry-over from other donors' samples. Material: blood.

CDR3 protein: CASSFGQGQGTQYF. The CDR3 nucleotides are TGTGCCAGCAGTTTCGGACAGGGCCAAGGGACCCAGTACTTC. V and J are TRBV27 and TRBJ2-5; TRBD1 matches at 8 bases. The CDR3 totals 14 residues. Germline V gene data show CDR1 as MNHEY and CDR2 as SMNVEV (reference sequence).